The rows below give T cell receptor beta chains drawn from one sample of a study of shared clonotypes between healthy human individuals. Some clones are missing from TCRdb's copy, which holds only in-frame ones; the method was immunoSEQ multiplex PCR. The profile covers about 2.5 million clones, with just under 95% appearing a single time and more than 0.35% taken by the ten largest. Sequenced sample: naive CD4+ T cells from PBMCs. The source of these receptors is a man between 18 and 35 years old in good health. Some clones in this sample may be carry-over from other donors' samples. CDR3s include the opening cysteine and the closing phenylalanine or tryptophan. Each record gives: V gene, clone size, D gene, J gene, CDR3 DNA, CDR3 protein. A D gene is named only where the DNA matches it firmly. Size values are once, few and many counts, or a class for expanded clones, and some rows have none.

TRBV6-5,-,-,TRBJ2-7,TGTGCCAGCAGTTACAAATCCAACCTAGATACCTACGAGCAGTACTTC,CASSYKSNLDTYEQYF
TRBV5-1,-,TRBD2,TRBJ2-1,TGCGCCAGCAGCTTGGTGGTAGCGGGTAACAATGAGCAGTTCTTC,CASSLVVAGNNEQFF
TRBV4-2,-,TRBD1,TRBJ1-5,TGTGCCAGCAGCCAAGGAACGACAGGGATGGGGCTTGGAATCATTCAGCCCCAGCATTTT,CASSQGTTGMGLGIIQPQHF
TRBV2,-,-,TRBJ2-3,TGTGCCAGCTCCGAGAGTGGTACGCAGTATTTT,CASSESGTQYF
TRBV6-1,-,TRBD1,TRBJ2-1,TGTGCCAGCAGAACAAACTGGCAGGGGGCATATGAGCAGTTCTTC,CASRTNWQGAYEQFF
TRBV18,-,-,TRBJ1-5,TGTGCCAGCTCACCAGACAGCGGAAGCAATCAGCCCCAGCATTTT,CASSPDSGSNQPQHF
TRBV7-9,-,-,TRBJ1-1,TGTGCCAGCAGGCCCGCCACAGGCATGAACCCTGAAGCTTTCTTT,CASRPATGMNPEAFF
TRBV28,-,-,TRBJ2-7,TGTGCCAGCAGTTCTGGGGGGGCCCGGGGAACCTACGAGCAGTACTTC,CASSSGGARGTYEQYF
TRBV19,-,-,TRBJ1-2,TGTGCCAGTAGTATAGATCGGCCCTTCTATGGCTACACCTTC,CASSIDRPFYGYTF
TRBV9,-,TRBD1,TRBJ1-1,TGTGCCAGCAGCGCTCGGGACAGGGACGTGACCACTGAAGCTTTCTTT,CASSARDRDVTTEAFF
TRBV9,-,TRBD2,TRBJ2-6,TGTGCCAGCAGCCTCACCGGGGGACTAGCGGGAACACTCTCTGGGGCCAACGTCCTGACTTTC,CASSLTGGLAGTLSGANVLTF
TRBV28,-,-,TRBJ1-1,TGTGCCAGCAGCGATCCCGGCAGACGAGCTTTCTTT,CASSDPGRRAFF
TRBV6-1,-,-,TRBJ2-1,TGTGCCAGCATATTGACCCACAATGAGCAGTTCTTC,CASILTHNEQFF
TRBV9,few,TRBD1,TRBJ1-1,TGTGCCAGCGGACCGGGACAGGGGGCGATCACTGAAGCTTTCTTT,CASGPGQGAITEAFF
TRBV5-3,-,-,TRBJ1-5,TGTGCCAGAAGCTTTATAGAGAATCAGCCCCAGCATTTT,CARSFIENQPQHF
TRBV27,-,TRBD1,TRBJ2-7,TGTGCCAGCAGTCGCAGGACAGGGGGCGGGTCCTACGAGCAGTACTTC,CASSRRTGGGSYEQYF
TRBV6-5,-,-,TRBJ1-1,TGTGCCAGCAGATTCGACCGATATCGGGGCACTGAAGCTTTCTTT,CASRFDRYRGTEAFF
TRBV6-5,-,-,TRBJ2-7,TGTGCCAGCAGTTACTCGGCGGGAACCTACGAGCAGTACTTC,CASSYSAGTYEQYF
TRBV29-1,-,TRBD1,TRBJ1-2,TGCATCACCCGGGACAGAGTAGACTATGGCTACACCTTC,CITRDRVDYGYTF
TRBV19,-,-,TRBJ2-7,TGTGCCAGTAGACGAAGCACAGGGTTCTCCTACGAGCAGTACTTC,CASRRSTGFSYEQYF
TRBV6-5,-,-,TRBJ1-5,TGTGCCAGCAGACCTTCGGGAAATAGCAATCAGCCCCAGCATTTT,CASRPSGNSNQPQHF
TRBV29-1,-,TRBD2,TRBJ2-3,TGCAGCGTTGTGGGGGGTAGTGGCGGGAGTACCTACACAGATACGCAGTATTTT,CSVVGGSGGSTYTDTQYF
TRBV5-4,-,-,TRBJ1-1,TGTGCCAGCAGCTTGCCCCAGGGTAGCACTGAAGCTTTCTTT,CASSLPQGSTEAFF
TRBV7-9,-,-,TRBJ1-1,TGTGCCAGCAGCTTAGCCACAGTGAACACTGAAGCTTTCTTT,CASSLATVNTEAFF
TRBV28,-,TRBD2,TRBJ2-7,TGTGCCAGCAGTCCACCCAGCGGACTAGCCTACGAGCAGTACTTC,CASSPPSGLAYEQYF
TRBV19,-,-,TRBJ2-7,TGTGCCAGTAGTATAGCGGCAGGGTGGAGCTCCTACGAGCAGTACTTC,CASSIAAGWSSYEQYF
TRBV28,-,TRBD1,TRBJ1-4,TGTGCCAGCAGGACAGGGGGAACTAATGAAAAACTGTTTTTT,CASRTGGTNEKLFF
TRBV19,-,-,TRBJ1-3,TGTGCCAGTAGTATAGGAACAGGAAACACCATATATTTT,CASSIGTGNTIYF
TRBV18,-,-,TRBJ2-2,TGTGCCAGCTCACCGGGACTTCCCACCGGGGAGCTGTTTTTT,CASSPGLPTGELFF
TRBV27,-,-,TRBJ2-5,TGTGCCAGCAGTTTATGGGCCAGCGGGTTGGAGACCCAGTACTTC,CASSLWASGLETQYF
TRBV5-1,-,-,TRBJ1-3,TGCGCCAGCAGCTCCCGGGGGGGCACGGCATTGAGAGGAAACACCATATATTTT,CASSSRGGTALRGNTIYF
TRBV28,few,-,TRBJ1-2,TGTGCCAGCAGTTTGGAGGACCACTTATTTGGTGGCTACACCTTC,CASSLEDHLFGGYTF
TRBV27,-,-,TRBJ2-2,TGTGCCAGCAGGGGCTTCGCGAACACCGGGGAGCTGTTTTTT,CASRGFANTGELFF
TRBV7-9,-,-,TRBJ2-7,TGTGCCAGCAGCTCCCCGCGGCTGATGGAGAGCTCCTACGAGCAGTACTTC,CASSSPRLMESSYEQYF
TRBV4-2,-,-,TRBJ2-7,TGTGCCAGCAGCCTTAGCGTCAGCTCCTACGAGCAGTACTTC,CASSLSVSSYEQYF
TRBV30,few,-,TRBJ1-4,TGTGCCTGGAGTGTAGGAGGCATAGGTCGTGAAAAACTGTTTTTT,CAWSVGGIGREKLFF
TRBV7-9,-,-,TRBJ1-2,TGTGCCAGCAGCGACAGTAACTATGGCTACACCTTC,CASSDSNYGYTF
TRBV7-9,-,TRBD1,TRBJ2-7,TGTGCCAGCAGCCCAAGGGACAGGGGGCGGAACGAGCAGTACTTC,CASSPRDRGRNEQYF
TRBV11-2,-,-,TRBJ1-6,TGTGCCAGCAGCTCCATCGGGACGGGGGAAGGATCACCCCTCCACTTT,CASSSIGTGEGSPLHF
TRBV6-6,-,-,TRBJ2-2,TGTGCCAGCAGTTACAGTACTGCAGAGAACACCGGGGAGCTGTTTTTT,CASSYSTAENTGELFF
TRBV11-3,-,TRBD1,TRBJ2-1,TGTGCCAGCAGCTTAGATGGAACAGGGGGATTAAATGAGCAGTTCTTC,CASSLDGTGGLNEQFF
TRBV5-4,-,-,TRBJ1-1,TGTGCCAGCAGCTTTCCCCAGCGCACTGAAGCTTTCTTT,CASSFPQRTEAFF
TRBV29-1,-,-,TRBJ1-1,TGCAGCGTCGGGGTGGGCGGGGATGCTCCGGGACCCACGTACACTGAAGCTTTCTTT,CSVGVGGDAPGPTYTEAFF
TRBV10-2,-,TRBD2,TRBJ2-3,TGCGCCAGTGGGGCTAGCGGGATTAGGAGTTCAGATACGCAGTATTTT,CASGASGIRSSDTQYF
TRBV6-1,few,TRBD1,TRBJ1-1,TGTGCCAGCAGCCTCGACAGGGCGATGAACACTGAAGCTTTCTTT,CASSLDRAMNTEAFF
TRBV6-6,-,-,TRBJ1-4,TGTGCCAGCACGGTCCCAGGCGAAAAACTGTTTTTT,CASTVPGEKLFF
TRBV5-1,few,-,TRBJ1-1,TGCGCCAGCAGCGGAGACCGGAACACTGAAGCTTTCTTT,CASSGDRNTEAFF